This is a list of T cell receptor beta chains from one sample in a study of cytomegalovirus exposure and HLA in healthy donors. Produced via immunoSEQ multiplex PCR; TCRdb's table is partial and in-frame only. The sample yields 150,000 to 200,000 clones, approximately 11% seen once. The source material was PBMCs. These receptors came from a man between 45 and 60 years old in good health and CMV-seropositive. CDR3s include the opening cysteine and the closing phenylalanine or tryptophan. The D gene is left open where the match is weak. Clone size is shown for a subset of rows, as once, few, many or a class of expanded clone.

D gene: TRBD1; J gene: TRBJ1-4; V gene: TRBV19; clone size: few; CDR3 DNA: TGTGCCAGTACCCCCAGGGGGCGCGGTGAAAAACTGTTTTTT; CDR3 protein: CASTPRGRGEKLFF
D gene: .; J gene: TRBJ2-5; V gene: TRBV7-7; clone size: few; CDR3 DNA: TGTGCCAGCAGCTTAGACAGACAAGAGACCCAGTACTTC; CDR3 protein: CASSLDRQETQYF
D gene: .; J gene: TRBJ1-2; V gene: TRBV6-1; clone size: .; CDR3 DNA: TGTGCCAGCAGTATGAACGGGGGAGGGGATGGCTACACCTTC; CDR3 protein: CASSMNGGGDGYTF
D gene: TRBD1; J gene: TRBJ1-6; V gene: TRBV5-6; clone size: .; CDR3 DNA: TGTGCCAGCAGCTTGGGGACAGGCTTTAATTCACCCCTCCACTTT; CDR3 protein: CASSLGTGFNSPLHF
D gene: TRBD2; J gene: TRBJ2-1; V gene: TRBV5-1; clone size: few; CDR3 DNA: TGCGCCAGCAGCAGGAGCGGGGGGCTTTCAAACAATGAGCAGTTCTTC; CDR3 protein: CASSRSGGLSNNEQFF
D gene: TRBD2; J gene: TRBJ2-5; V gene: TRBV5-4; clone size: .; CDR3 DNA: TGTGCCAGCAGCTTGTCAGCGGGGGGCCAAGAGACCCAGTACTTC; CDR3 protein: CASSLSAGGQETQYF
D gene: TRBD1; J gene: TRBJ2-4; V gene: TRBV10-3; clone size: .; CDR3 DNA: TGTGCCATCAGTGAGTCGCGGACAGGGGGCGTTCGGGCCAAAAACATTCAGTACTTC; CDR3 protein: CAISESRTGGVRAKNIQYF
D gene: .; J gene: TRBJ1-2; V gene: TRBV5-1; clone size: .; CDR3 DNA: TGCGCCAGCAGCTTGTATGGCAGGTCTCACTATGGCTACACCTTC; CDR3 protein: CASSLYGRSHYGYTF
D gene: .; J gene: TRBJ1-2; V gene: TRBV11-3; clone size: few; CDR3 DNA: TGTGCCAGCAGCTTAGATGCCGGACAGTATGGCTACACCTTC; CDR3 protein: CASSLDAGQYGYTF
D gene: .; J gene: TRBJ2-1; V gene: TRBV6-6; clone size: .; CDR3 DNA: TGTGCCAGCAGCCTCGGACTCTCCAGCTCCTACAATGAGCAGTTCTTC; CDR3 protein: CASSLGLSSSYNEQFF
D gene: TRBD1; J gene: TRBJ1-2; V gene: TRBV9; clone size: few; CDR3 DNA: TGTGCCAGCAGCCCTTCTGGACAGGGGGCGAACTATGGCTACACCTTC; CDR3 protein: CASSPSGQGANYGYTF
D gene: TRBD1; J gene: TRBJ2-7; V gene: TRBV27; clone size: .; CDR3 DNA: TGTGCCAGCAGTTTTGGGACAGGGGAGCAGTACTTC; CDR3 protein: CASSFGTGEQYF
D gene: TRBD2; J gene: TRBJ2-1; V gene: TRBV7-2; clone size: few; CDR3 DNA: TGTGCCAGCAGCACTCCCAACGGCGGGGGGGCGGTCAATGAGCAGTTCTTC; CDR3 protein: CASSTPNGGGAVNEQFF
D gene: TRBD1; J gene: TRBJ2-7; V gene: TRBV18; clone size: .; CDR3 DNA: TGTGCCAGCTCAACAAGTAAGGGGGCCGCCTACGAGCAGTACTTC; CDR3 protein: CASSTSKGAAYEQYF
D gene: TRBD1; J gene: TRBJ2-3; V gene: TRBV2; clone size: few; CDR3 DNA: TGTGCCAGCATGGGACAGTCCACAGATACGCAGTATTTT; CDR3 protein: CASMGQSTDTQYF
D gene: .; J gene: TRBJ1-1; V gene: TRBV6-1; clone size: .; CDR3 DNA: TGTGCCAGCAGTGAAACCTTTGGAGGGAACACTGAAGCTTTCTTT; CDR3 protein: CASSETFGGNTEAFF
D gene: TRBD1; J gene: TRBJ2-2; V gene: TRBV4-3; clone size: many; CDR3 DNA: TGCGCCAGCAGCCAATATTCCGGGACAGGGCTCACCGGGGAGCTGTTTTTT; CDR3 protein: CASSQYSGTGLTGELFF
D gene: .; J gene: TRBJ2-1; V gene: TRBV27; clone size: few; CDR3 DNA: TGTGCCAGCAGTTTGGGGGGATCTAGCTCCTACAATGAGCAGTTCTTC; CDR3 protein: CASSLGGSSSYNEQFF
D gene: TRBD1; J gene: TRBJ1-2; V gene: TRBV27; clone size: .; CDR3 DNA: TGTGCCAGCACCCCTCAGGGGGCCCCTAACTATGGCTACACCTTC; CDR3 protein: CASTPQGAPNYGYTF
D gene: .; J gene: TRBJ1-1; V gene: TRBV5-1; clone size: .; CDR3 DNA: TGCGCCAGCAGCCCCGTGGGCACTGGAGCTTTCTTT; CDR3 protein: CASSPVGTGAFF
D gene: TRBD1; J gene: TRBJ1-1; V gene: TRBV27; clone size: .; CDR3 DNA: TGTGCCAGCAGTTTATCGACCAGGGGGCCCACTGAAGCTTTCTTT; CDR3 protein: CASSLSTRGPTEAFF
D gene: TRBD1; J gene: TRBJ2-1; V gene: TRBV4-3; clone size: .; CDR3 DNA: TGCGCCAGCAGCCTCCGGGACAGGGCCTACAATGAGCAGTTCTTC; CDR3 protein: CASSLRDRAYNEQFF
D gene: .; J gene: TRBJ2-3; V gene: TRBV29-1; clone size: .; CDR3 DNA: TGCAGCGTTGCCCACCCTATAACAGATACGCAGTATTTT; CDR3 protein: CSVAHPITDTQYF
D gene: TRBD1; J gene: TRBJ1-5; V gene: TRBV6-6; clone size: .; CDR3 DNA: TGTGCCAGCAGGGAACAGGGGGCTCCACAGCCCCAGCATTTT; CDR3 protein: CASREQGAPQPQHF
D gene: .; J gene: TRBJ1-2; V gene: TRBV20-1; clone size: .; CDR3 DNA: TGCAGTGCTACCTCAGGGAATGGCTACACCTTC; CDR3 protein: CSATSGNGYTF
D gene: TRBD1; J gene: TRBJ1-5; V gene: TRBV6-4; clone size: few; CDR3 DNA: TGTGCCAGCAGTGAATGGGGGGACCAGGGGGGCAATCAGCCCCAGCATTTT; CDR3 protein: CASSEWGDQGGNQPQHF
D gene: .; J gene: TRBJ1-2; V gene: TRBV7-2; clone size: .; CDR3 DNA: TGTGCCAGCAGCTTAGTGGGTTCAGGGGTTTATGGCTACACCTTC; CDR3 protein: CASSLVGSGVYGYTF
D gene: .; J gene: TRBJ1-2; V gene: TRBV7-2; clone size: .; CDR3 DNA: TGTGCCAGCAGCTTAGATCGGGGCTATGGCTACACCTTC; CDR3 protein: CASSLDRGYGYTF
D gene: .; J gene: TRBJ1-1; V gene: TRBV6-5; clone size: few; CDR3 DNA: TGTGCCAGCAGCCGACAAAGTTCGAACACTGAAGCTTTCTTT; CDR3 protein: CASSRQSSNTEAFF
D gene: TRBD1; J gene: TRBJ1-3; V gene: TRBV6-1; clone size: .; CDR3 DNA: TGTGCCAGCAGCGAAGGGACAGGGAAATATTTT; CDR3 protein: CASSEGTGKYF
D gene: .; J gene: TRBJ1-1; V gene: TRBV6-5; clone size: few; CDR3 DNA: TGTGCCAGCATCCCCCCTGGGAGGCGGGGGACTGAAGCTTTCTTT; CDR3 protein: CASIPPGRRGTEAFF
D gene: .; J gene: TRBJ1-1; V gene: TRBV18; clone size: few; CDR3 DNA: TGTGCCAGCTCACCGGTGAGCACTGAAGCTTTCTTT; CDR3 protein: CASSPVSTEAFF
D gene: TRBD2; J gene: TRBJ2-5; V gene: TRBV7-8; clone size: few; CDR3 DNA: TGTGCCAGCAGCCCACCTGGGACTAGCGGGGCCGCGGGGACCCAGTACTTC; CDR3 protein: CASSPPGTSGAAGTQYF
D gene: .; J gene: TRBJ2-7; V gene: TRBV15; clone size: few; CDR3 DNA: TGTGCCACCAGCAGAGATAGGGGCCAGGGGAAGGGCGAGCAGTACTTC; CDR3 protein: CATSRDRGQGKGEQYF
D gene: .; J gene: TRBJ1-1; V gene: TRBV29-1; clone size: few; CDR3 DNA: TGCAGCGTTTCCCCCACAGGGTTCGAAGCTTTCTTT; CDR3 protein: CSVSPTGFEAFF
D gene: TRBD1; J gene: TRBJ1-6; V gene: TRBV6-5; clone size: .; CDR3 DNA: TGTGCCAGCAGGTCGACAGGGGACCACTCACCCCTCCACTTT; CDR3 protein: CASRSTGDHSPLHF
D gene: .; J gene: TRBJ2-1; V gene: TRBV27; clone size: .; CDR3 DNA: TGTGCCACTTTCAGGGGGGTTGATCGGGAGCAGTTCTTC; CDR3 protein: CATFRGVDREQFF
D gene: .; J gene: TRBJ1-1; V gene: TRBV2; clone size: .; CDR3 DNA: TGTGCCACCTTAGGAGAAGGCACTGAAGCTTTCTTT; CDR3 protein: CATLGEGTEAFF
D gene: TRBD1; J gene: TRBJ1-1; V gene: TRBV11-2; clone size: .; CDR3 DNA: TGTGCCAGCAGCCCCCTAGGGGGCATGAACACTGAAGCTTTCTTT; CDR3 protein: CASSPLGGMNTEAFF
D gene: TRBD2; J gene: TRBJ2-3; V gene: TRBV10-3; clone size: .; CDR3 DNA: TGTGCCATAGCGGGGGGCACTACAGATACGCAGTATTTT; CDR3 protein: CAIAGGTTDTQYF
D gene: TRBD2; J gene: TRBJ2-2; V gene: TRBV4-2; clone size: .; CDR3 DNA: TGTGCCAGCAGCCAAGAGATCAATAGCGGGGGGTTTAACGGGGAGCTGTTTTTT; CDR3 protein: CASSQEINSGGFNGELFF
D gene: .; J gene: TRBJ1-3; V gene: TRBV27; clone size: few; CDR3 DNA: TGTGTCAGCAGTGTGGGCCCTGGAAACACCATATATTTT; CDR3 protein: CVSSVGPGNTIYF
D gene: .; J gene: TRBJ1-1; V gene: TRBV7-9; clone size: .; CDR3 DNA: TGTGCCAGCAGCTTGGGGCAGGGGACCTCGAACACTGAAGCTTTCTTT; CDR3 protein: CASSLGQGTSNTEAFF
D gene: .; J gene: TRBJ2-1; V gene: TRBV27; clone size: .; CDR3 DNA: TGTGCCAGCAGTGCCCAGGGTCGAGGTGAGCAGTTCTTC; CDR3 protein: CASSAQGRGEQFF
D gene: .; J gene: TRBJ1-6; V gene: TRBV4-3; clone size: few; CDR3 DNA: TGCGCCAGCAGCCAAGTGGGGGGGGAATCACCCCTCCACTTT; CDR3 protein: CASSQVGGESPLHF
D gene: .; J gene: TRBJ1-1; V gene: TRBV4-3; clone size: few; CDR3 DNA: TGCGCCAGCAGCCAGGGCGCGGGGCTTGGCACTGAAGCTTTCTTT; CDR3 protein: CASSQGAGLGTEAFF
D gene: .; J gene: TRBJ1-2; V gene: TRBV7-6; clone size: .; CDR3 DNA: TGTGCCAGCAGCGCACAGGGAAACTATGGCTACACCTTC; CDR3 protein: CASSAQGNYGYTF
D gene: TRBD2; J gene: TRBJ2-5; V gene: TRBV30; clone size: few; CDR3 DNA: TGTGCCTGGAGTGGGGGAGCGGGGGGGCGCGAGACCCAGTACTTC; CDR3 protein: CAWSGGAGGRETQYF
D gene: .; J gene: TRBJ1-4; V gene: TRBV15; clone size: few; CDR3 DNA: TGTGCCACCGGCGGCGGAACTAATGAAAAACTGTTTTTT; CDR3 protein: CATGGGTNEKLFF
D gene: .; J gene: TRBJ1-5; V gene: TRBV9; clone size: .; CDR3 DNA: TGTGCCAGCAGCGTAGATGGGCAGGGCAATCAGCCCCAGCATTTT; CDR3 protein: CASSVDGQGNQPQHF
D gene: .; J gene: TRBJ1-2; V gene: TRBV6-1; clone size: .; CDR3 DNA: TGTGCCAGCAGTGATAGTGCGGGACGGAGACTTTCTAACTATGGCTACACCTTC; CDR3 protein: CASSDSAGRRLSNYGYTF
D gene: TRBD2; J gene: TRBJ2-1; V gene: TRBV6-4; clone size: few; CDR3 DNA: TGTGCCAGCAGTGAGCTCGGGGGGGGAAATGAGCAGTTCTTC; CDR3 protein: CASSELGGGNEQFF
D gene: .; J gene: TRBJ2-3; V gene: TRBV7-9; clone size: .; CDR3 DNA: TGTGCCAGAAGCTCAGACACAGATACGCAGTATTTT; CDR3 protein: CARSSDTDTQYF
D gene: .; J gene: TRBJ1-2; V gene: TRBV7-9; clone size: .; CDR3 DNA: TGTGCCAGCAGCTTAGGTATCTATGGCTACACCTTC; CDR3 protein: CASSLGIYGYTF
D gene: .; J gene: TRBJ1-1; V gene: TRBV7-2; clone size: .; CDR3 DNA: TGTGCCAGCACCCGGGACACTGAAGCTTTCTTT; CDR3 protein: CASTRDTEAFF
D gene: TRBD1; J gene: TRBJ2-7; V gene: TRBV11-3; clone size: few; CDR3 DNA: TGTGCCAGCAGCTTGAGACAGGGGGCGCGATACGAGCAGTACTTC; CDR3 protein: CASSLRQGARYEQYF